The 12 T cell receptor beta chains presented below share a single source sample, sequenced in a study of early T cells in non-severe SARS-CoV-2 infection. Each CDR3 protein gets one entry after TCRdb re-called the 5' RACE reads with MiXCR. The repertoire holds 61,000 or so distinct CDR3 sequences, with approximately 12% as singletons. This specimen was whole blood, taken at baseline. All receptors derive from an adult who was a healthcare worker with PCR-confirmed SARS-CoV-2 infection or an uninfected control (not recorded which). The donor label of this sample is uncertain.

This chain links TRBV12-3 or TRBV12-4 with TRBJ1-1, with a tentative D call TRBD1 (6 bases). The V end lost 0 bases, the J end lost 4 bases, and 18 bases lay between the germline ends. The CDR3 sequence is 17 residues long. The CDR3 here is CASSLARGTGAGTEAFF. In nucleotides, the CDR3 is TGTGCCAGCAGTTTAGCCCGTGGAACGGGGGCGGGCACTGAAGCTTTCTTT.

This clonotype was seen a few times. CDR3 in DNA: TGTGCCAGCAGGCGTGCCTGGGACGCTCTCCCCGGGGAGCTGTTTTTT. It specifies CASRRAWDALPGELFF. This rearrangement joins TRBV6-1 to TRBJ2-2; D may match TRBD1 or TRBD2 (5 bases each). V was shortened by 6 bases and J by 6 bases, with 20 bases between the two germline ends. The CDR3 length is 16 residues. Germline V gives CDR1 MNHNS, CDR2 SASEGT.

This clonotype turned up a few times. V gene TRBV13 combines with J gene TRBJ2-3, with 7 nucleotides matching TRBD1. CDR1 and CDR2 from the germline V gene are PRHDT and FYEKMQ (reference sequence). The CDR3 covers 15 residues. J lost 0 bases, V lost 7 bases, and 7 bases had no gene match. The CDR3 region has the DNA TGTGCCAGCAACTATGGACAGGAAAGCACAGATACGCAGTATTTT. It translates to CASNYGQESTDTQYF.

This clonotype was seen more than once but under ten times. The rearrangement uses TRBV6-1 and TRBJ2-1; 12 positions agree with TRBD2. Losses at the gene ends were 6 bases for V and 3 bases for J; bases not matched to a gene: 3. The CDR3 spans 15 residues. CDR1 and CDR2 (germline): MNHNS, SASEGT. This CDR3 reads CASRLAGGNYNEQFF. CDR3 nucleotide sequence: TGTGCCAGCAGACTAGCGGGGGGTAACTACAATGAGCAGTTCTTC.

This chain uses TRBV20-1 with TRBJ2-1; D possibly uses TRBD1 or TRBD2 (5 bases each). CDR3 length: 17 amino acids. Trimming pared 0 bases from V and 0 bases from J, leaving 15 bases between. Germline V gene lookup returns CDR1 DFQATT and CDR2 SNEGSKA (reference sequence). CDR3 in amino acids: CSAREPGRPRSYNEQFF. CDR3 in DNA: TGCAGTGCTAGAGAGCCGGGACGTCCGCGCTCCTACAATGAGCAGTTCTTC.

This clonotype was counted at least ten times. The chain couples TRBV7-2 to TRBJ1-2, with 7 bases aligning to TRBD1. Germline loops: CDR1 SGHTA, CDR2 FQGNSA. CDR3 size: 16 residues. Unmatched junction bases numbered 4, after V lost 0 bases and J lost 0 bases. This CDR3 reads CASSLAFGTANYGYTF. CDR3 in DNA: TGTGCCAGCAGCTTAGCGTTCGGGACAGCTAACTATGGCTACACCTTC.

By proportion, this clonotype is medium-sized. The chain carries TRBV7-3 and TRBJ2-5, with 11 bases matching TRBD1. The CDR3 contains 15 residues. The V segment lost 4 bases and the J segment 4 bases; nucleotides outside the gene matches: 5. Per the germline V gene, CDR1 is SGHTA and CDR2 is FQGTGA. The CDR3 region is CASSSGQGAGETQYF. CDR3 in DNA: TGTGCCAGCAGCTCCGGACAGGGGGCGGGAGAGACCCAGTACTTC.

The J gene is TRBJ2-1, the V gene TRBV7-6; 12 bases agree with TRBD2. V shed 2 bases and J 8 bases; nucleotides not matched to a gene: 4. Germline lookup yields CDR1 SGHVS and CDR2 FNYEAQ. This CDR3 has 15 residues. The CDR3: CASSLLAGGLDEQFF. The CDR3, as DNA: TGTGCCAGCAGCTTACTAGCGGGGGGGCTCGATGAGCAGTTCTTC.

This clonotype was observed many times. This chain uses TRBV12-3 or TRBV12-4 with TRBJ2-3, with D possibly being TRBD2 (6 bases). V lost 7 bases and J 2 bases, leaving 10 bases between the germline ends. The CDR3 has 13 amino acids. CDR3 coding DNA: TGTGCCAGCACCCCGGACTACACAGATACGCAGTATTTT. As protein: CASTPDYTDTQYF.

This chain links TRBV7-8 with TRBJ2-2; D unclear. The CDR3 has 12 residues. CDR1 is SGHVS and CDR2 is FQNEAQ in the germline V gene. V was clipped by 7 bases and J by 1 base, with 4 bases between them. The CDR3, as DNA: TGTGCCAGCACCAAGAACACCGGGGAGCTGTTTTTT. This codes for CASTKNTGELFF.

The chain recombines TRBV7-2 with TRBJ2-5; no reliable D call. The germline CDR1 and CDR2 sequences are SGHTA and FQGNSA. The CDR3 sequence is 12 residues long. Trimming pared 3 bases from V and 5 bases from J, leaving 7 bases between. The CDR3 nucleotides read TGTGCCAGCAGCTTGCGTAGGGAGACCCAGTACTTC. It encodes CASSLRRETQYF.

This clonotype was recorded a few times. The V and J genes are TRBV6-6 and TRBJ2-1, with 9 bases aligning to TRBD1. The CDR3 length is 15 residues. Germline CDR1 and CDR2: MNHNY and SVGAGI (reference sequence). V trimming: 8 bases; J trimming: 5 bases; junction bases outside the gene matches: 10. The CDR3 here is CASWGYRGRNNEQFF. The CDR3 DNA sequence: TGTGCCAGCTGGGGGTACAGGGGGCGGAACAATGAGCAGTTCTTC.